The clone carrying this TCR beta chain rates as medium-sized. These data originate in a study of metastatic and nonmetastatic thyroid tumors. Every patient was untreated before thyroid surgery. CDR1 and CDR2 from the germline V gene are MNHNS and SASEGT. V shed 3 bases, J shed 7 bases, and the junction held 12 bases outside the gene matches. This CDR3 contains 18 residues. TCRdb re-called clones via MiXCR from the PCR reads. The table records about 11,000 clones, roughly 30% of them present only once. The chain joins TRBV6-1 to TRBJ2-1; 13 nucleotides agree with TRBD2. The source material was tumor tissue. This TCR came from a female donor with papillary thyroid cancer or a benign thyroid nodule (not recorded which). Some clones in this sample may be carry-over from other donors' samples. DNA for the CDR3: TGTGCCAGCAGTGAGTATGGCAGACTAGCGGGAGGAGGGAATGAGCAGTTCTTC. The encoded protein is CASSEYGRLAGGGNEQFF.